This TCR beta chain appears in the sequencing data of a study of neurological immune-mediated disorders. Whole-study results and caveats: The absence of any CDR3 amino acid sequence shared by expanded clones across subjects suggests that repertoires were private in all groups.

PBMCs numbering 2 million and stored at -80 C yielded the unsorted libraries. This clonotype was seen ten or more times. Its antigen is undetermined. 5'RACE employing 10-nucleotide random UMIs yielded the cDNA. Over 170 million TCR-beta sequences from 15-18 subjects came out of each sequencing run. Each CDR3 protein is one row after TCRdb ran MiXCR on the 5' RACE reads. This table has 80,000 to 95,000 distinct CDR3 sequences, 3% to 4% appearing once. V lost 0 bases to trimming and J lost 3 bases, with 12 bases between them. Germline V gene sequence: CDR1 DFQATT, CDR2 SNEGSKA (reference sequence). This CDR3 spans 14 amino acids.

This receptor was taken from a woman aged 50 to 60 with multiple sclerosis. The specimen sequenced was PBMCs. The J gene is TRBJ2-7, the V gene TRBV20-1; D possibly corresponds to TRBD2 (6 bases). CDR3 region: CSARDQEGHYEQYF. The CDR3 nucleotides read TGCAGTGCTAGAGATCAGGAGGGCCACTACGAGCAGTACTTC.